This record concerns one TCR beta chain sequence. The data originate from a study of blood T cell repertoires in COVID-19. Study information: Italy, Spain and the United States were the sources of the convalescent and acute COVID-19 samples. T cells, B-cell-depleted T cells, or PBMCs provided the cDNA or gDNA that served as material.

Data came from immunoSEQ multiplex PCR; TCRdb stores just in-frame clones and leaves some out. There are around 380,000 clones in the sample; roughly 86% occur only once, and 1% to 1.5% lies in the top ten. The cohort comprised adults aged 18 to 89 years residing in approximately 22 US areas. V lost 3 bases and J lost 2; bases outside the gene matches: 3. The CDR3 spans 15 residues. Looked up from germline, CDR1 is LNHDA and CDR2 is SQIVND (reference sequence). The chain uses TRBV19 and TRBJ1-2, with 10 bases matching TRBD1. Sequencing was performed on PBMCs or T cells enriched from blood (not recorded which). The receptor comes from a man between 25 and 39 years old who had recovered from COVID-19. CDR3 sequence: CASSIGQGVNYGYTF. The DNA for the CDR3 is TGTGCCAGTAGTATCGGACAGGGGGTCAACTATGGCTACACCTTC.